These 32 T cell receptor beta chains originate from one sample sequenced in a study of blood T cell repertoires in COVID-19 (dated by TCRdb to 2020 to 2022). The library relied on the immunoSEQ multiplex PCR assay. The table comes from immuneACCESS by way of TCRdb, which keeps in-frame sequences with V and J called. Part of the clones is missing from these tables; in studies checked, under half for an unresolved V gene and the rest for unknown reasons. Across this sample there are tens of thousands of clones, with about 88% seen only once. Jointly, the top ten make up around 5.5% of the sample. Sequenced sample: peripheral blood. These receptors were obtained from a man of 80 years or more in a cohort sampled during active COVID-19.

The CDR3 sequence: CASSQGGGTDTQYF. The CDR3 bases are TGTGCCAGCAGCCAGGGGGGGGGCACAGATACGCAGTATTTT. The chain couples TRBV3-1 (or the pseudogene TRBV3-2) to TRBJ2-3; 7 bases map to TRBD2. The J segment lost 1 base and the V segment lost 3 bases, leaving 1 base of the junction unmatched. CDR3 length equals 14 residues. Germline V gene lookup returns CDR1 LGHDT and CDR2 YNNKEL (reference sequence).

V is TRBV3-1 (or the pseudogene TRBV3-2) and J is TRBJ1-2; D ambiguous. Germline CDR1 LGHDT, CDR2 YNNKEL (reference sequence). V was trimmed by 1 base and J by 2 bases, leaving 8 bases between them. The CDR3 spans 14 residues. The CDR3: CASSQVARNYGYTF. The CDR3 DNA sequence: TGTGCCAGCAGCCAAGTCGCGCGAAACTATGGCTACACCTTC.

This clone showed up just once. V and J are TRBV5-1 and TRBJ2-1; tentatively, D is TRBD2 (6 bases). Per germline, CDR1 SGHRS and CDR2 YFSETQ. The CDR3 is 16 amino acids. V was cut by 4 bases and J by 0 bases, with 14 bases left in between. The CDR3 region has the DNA TGCGCCAGCAGCATCTCAAGGAGGGGCTCCTACAATGAGCAGTTCTTC. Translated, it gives CASSISRRGSYNEQFF.

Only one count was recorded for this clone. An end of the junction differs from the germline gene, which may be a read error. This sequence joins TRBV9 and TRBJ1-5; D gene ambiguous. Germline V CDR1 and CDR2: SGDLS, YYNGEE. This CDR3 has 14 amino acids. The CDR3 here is CASNVDGGNQPQHF. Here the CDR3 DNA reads TGTGCCAGCAACGTAGACGGGGGCAATCAGCCCCAGCATTTT.

The chain's CDR3 is CASRQGEYEQYF. Here the CDR3 DNA reads TGCGCCAGTCGACAGGGGGAATACGAGCAGTACTTC. The chain combines TRBV10-1 with TRBJ2-7, with 9 bases that match TRBD1. The ends lost 9 bases at V and 4 bases at J; junction bases unmatched: 4. The CDR3 is 12 amino acids. Germline V CDR1 and CDR2: WNHNN, SYGVQD (reference sequence).

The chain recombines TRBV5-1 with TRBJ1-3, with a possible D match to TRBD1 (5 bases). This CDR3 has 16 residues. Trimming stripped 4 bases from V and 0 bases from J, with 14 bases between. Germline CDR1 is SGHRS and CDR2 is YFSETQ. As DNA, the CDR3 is TGCGCCAGCAGCCCCTCGGGGGGTAGCTCTGGAAACACCATATATTTT. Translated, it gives CASSPSGGSSGNTIYF. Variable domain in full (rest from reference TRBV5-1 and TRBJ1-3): KAGVTQTPRYLIKTRGQQVTLSCSPISGHRSVSWYQQTPGQGLQFLFEYFSETQRNKGNFPGRFSGRQFSNSRSEMNVSTLELGDSALYLCASSPSGGSSGNTIYFGEGSWLTVV.

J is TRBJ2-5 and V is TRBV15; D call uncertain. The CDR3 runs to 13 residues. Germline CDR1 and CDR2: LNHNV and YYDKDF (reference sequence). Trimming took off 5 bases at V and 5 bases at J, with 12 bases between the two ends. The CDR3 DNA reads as TGTGCCACCAGCGACACCCGAATGGAGACCCAGTACTTC. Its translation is CATSDTRMETQYF.

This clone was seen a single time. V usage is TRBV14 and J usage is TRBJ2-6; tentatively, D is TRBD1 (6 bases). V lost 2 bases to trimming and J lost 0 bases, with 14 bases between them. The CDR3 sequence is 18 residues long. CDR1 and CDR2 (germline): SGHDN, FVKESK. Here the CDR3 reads CASSQYQGFSSGANVLTF. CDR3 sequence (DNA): TGTGCCAGCAGCCAATATCAGGGGTTTAGCTCTGGGGCCAACGTCCTGACTTTC.

The CDR3 loop reads CASSQEGVNTEAFF. CDR3 sequence (DNA): TGCGCCAGCAGCCAAGAAGGGGTAAACACTGAAGCTTTCTTT. The V gene is TRBV4-3, the J gene TRBJ1-1; D is possibly TRBD1 (5 bases). The CDR3 sequence is 14 residues long. Germline V gene data show CDR1 as LGHNA and CDR2 as YSLEER. V was pared by 0 bases and J by 2 bases, with 7 bases between.

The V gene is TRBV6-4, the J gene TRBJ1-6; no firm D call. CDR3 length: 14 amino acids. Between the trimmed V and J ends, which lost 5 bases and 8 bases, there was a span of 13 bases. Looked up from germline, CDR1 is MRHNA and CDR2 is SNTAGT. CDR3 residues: CASSIEGGDSPLHF. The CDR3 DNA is TGTGCCAGCAGTATCGAGGGTGGCGATTCACCCCTCCACTTT.

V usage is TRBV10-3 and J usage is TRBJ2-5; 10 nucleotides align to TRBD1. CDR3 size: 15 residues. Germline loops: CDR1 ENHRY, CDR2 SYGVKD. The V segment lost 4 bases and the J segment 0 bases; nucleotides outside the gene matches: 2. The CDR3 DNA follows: TGTGCCATCAGTGCGGGACAGGGGTACCAAGAGACCCAGTACTTC. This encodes CAISAGQGYQETQYF.

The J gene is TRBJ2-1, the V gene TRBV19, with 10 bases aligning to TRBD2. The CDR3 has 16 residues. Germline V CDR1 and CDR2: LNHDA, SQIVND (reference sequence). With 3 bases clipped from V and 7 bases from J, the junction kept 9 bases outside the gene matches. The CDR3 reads CASSMRSGRVENEQFF. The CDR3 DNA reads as TGTGCCAGTAGTATGCGGAGCGGGAGGGTAGAAAATGAGCAGTTCTTC.

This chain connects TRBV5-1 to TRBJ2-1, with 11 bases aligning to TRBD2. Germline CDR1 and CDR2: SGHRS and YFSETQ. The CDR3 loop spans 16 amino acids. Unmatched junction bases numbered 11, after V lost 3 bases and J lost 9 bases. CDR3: CASSSIAGGIVGEQFF. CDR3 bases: TGCGCCAGCAGCTCCATAGCGGGAGGGATTGTCGGTGAGCAGTTCTTC.

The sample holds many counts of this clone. The CDR3 DNA follows: TGCGCCAGCAGCGACCGGACAGGGACCACCGGGGAGCTGTTTTTT. Translated, it gives CASSDRTGTTGELFF. V is TRBV5-1 and J is TRBJ2-2; 8 bases line up with TRBD1. CDR3 length: 15 amino acids. Germline-derived CDR1 and CDR2 are SGHRS and YFSETQ. V dropped 4 bases and J dropped 4; count of bases not matched to a gene: 6.

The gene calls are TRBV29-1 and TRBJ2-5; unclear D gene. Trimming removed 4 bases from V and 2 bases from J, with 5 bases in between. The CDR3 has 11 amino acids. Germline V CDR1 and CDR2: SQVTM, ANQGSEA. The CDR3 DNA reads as TGCAGCGTTGCACAGCAAGAGACCCAGTACTTC. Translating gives CSVAQQETQYF.

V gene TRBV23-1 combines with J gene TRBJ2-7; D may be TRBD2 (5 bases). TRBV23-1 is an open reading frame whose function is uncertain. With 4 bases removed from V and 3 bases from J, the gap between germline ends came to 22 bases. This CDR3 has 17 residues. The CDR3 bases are TGCGCCAGCAGTCTCCCTGCAAGCTGGGGAGAGCTCTACGAGCAGTACTTC. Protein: CASSLPASWGELYEQYF.

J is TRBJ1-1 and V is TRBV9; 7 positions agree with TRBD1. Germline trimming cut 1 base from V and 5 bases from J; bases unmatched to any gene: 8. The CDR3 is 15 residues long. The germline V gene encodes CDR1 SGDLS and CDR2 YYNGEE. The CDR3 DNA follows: TGTGCCAGCAGCGTACTCGACAGGGCGGTTACTGAAGCTTTCTTT. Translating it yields CASSVLDRAVTEAFF.

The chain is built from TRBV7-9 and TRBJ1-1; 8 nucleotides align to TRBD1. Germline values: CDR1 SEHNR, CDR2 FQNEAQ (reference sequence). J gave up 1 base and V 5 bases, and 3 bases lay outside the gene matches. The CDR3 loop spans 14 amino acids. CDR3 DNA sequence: TGTGCCAGCAGCGCCGGACAGGGGAACACTGAAGCTTTCTTT. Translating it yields CASSAGQGNTEAFF.

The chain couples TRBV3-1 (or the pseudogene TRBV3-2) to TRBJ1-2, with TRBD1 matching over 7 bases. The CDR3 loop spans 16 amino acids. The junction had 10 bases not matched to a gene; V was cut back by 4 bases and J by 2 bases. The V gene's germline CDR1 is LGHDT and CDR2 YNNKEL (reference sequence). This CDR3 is CASSRAATGPNYGYTF. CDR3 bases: TGTGCCAGCAGCCGAGCCGCGACAGGGCCCAACTATGGCTACACCTTC.

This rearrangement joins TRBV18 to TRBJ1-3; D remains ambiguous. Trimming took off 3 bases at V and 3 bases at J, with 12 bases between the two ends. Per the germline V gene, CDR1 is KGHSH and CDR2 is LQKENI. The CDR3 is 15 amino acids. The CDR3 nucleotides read TGTGCCAGCTCACCCACCGGAGGGTTTGGAAACACCATATATTTT. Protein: CASSPTGGFGNTIYF. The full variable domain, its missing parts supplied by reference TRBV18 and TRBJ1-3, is NAGVMQNPRHLVRRRGQEARLRCSPMKGHSHVYWYRQLPEEGLKFMVYLQKENIIDESGMPKERFSAEFPKEGPSILRIQQVVRGDSAAYFCASSPTGGFGNTIYFGEGSWLTVV.

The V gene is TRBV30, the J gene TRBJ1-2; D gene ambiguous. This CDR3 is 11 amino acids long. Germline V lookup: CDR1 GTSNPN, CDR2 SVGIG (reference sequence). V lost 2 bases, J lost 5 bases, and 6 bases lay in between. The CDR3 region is CAWSRGYGYTF. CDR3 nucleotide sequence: TGTGCCTGGAGTCGAGGGTATGGCTACACCTTC.

CDR3 sequence (DNA): TGTGCCAGTAGTGACGGGACAGGCTATGGCTACACCTTC. It yields the protein CASSDGTGYGYTF. The chain is built from TRBV19 and TRBJ1-2, with 8 bases identical to TRBD1. CDR1 LNHDA and CDR2 SQIVND come from the germline V gene (reference sequence). The CDR3 length is 13 residues. V was pared by 5 bases and J by 4 bases, with 3 bases of the junction left unmatched.

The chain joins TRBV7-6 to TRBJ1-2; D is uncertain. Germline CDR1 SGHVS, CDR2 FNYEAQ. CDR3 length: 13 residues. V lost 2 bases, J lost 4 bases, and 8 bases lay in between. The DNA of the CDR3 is TGTGCCAGCAGCTTAACGGGAGCCTATGGCTACACCTTC. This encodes CASSLTGAYGYTF.

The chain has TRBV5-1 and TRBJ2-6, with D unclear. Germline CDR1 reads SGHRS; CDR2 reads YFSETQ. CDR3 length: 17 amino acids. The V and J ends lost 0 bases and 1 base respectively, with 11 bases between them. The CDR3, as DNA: TGCGCCAGCAGCTTGGCGGTGGTGGTTTCTGGGGCCAACGTCCTGACTTTC. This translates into CASSLAVVVSGANVLTF.

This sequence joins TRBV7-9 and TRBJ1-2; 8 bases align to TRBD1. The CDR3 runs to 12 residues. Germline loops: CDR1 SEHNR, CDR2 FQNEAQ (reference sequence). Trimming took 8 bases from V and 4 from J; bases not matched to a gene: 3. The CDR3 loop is CASHGTGYGYTF. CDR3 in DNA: TGTGCCAGCCACGGGACAGGCTATGGCTACACCTTC.

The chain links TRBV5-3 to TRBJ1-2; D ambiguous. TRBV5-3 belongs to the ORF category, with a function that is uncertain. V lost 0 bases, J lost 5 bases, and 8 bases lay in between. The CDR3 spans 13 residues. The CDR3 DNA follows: TGTGCCAGAAGCTTGGTACGGAGGTATGGCTACACCTTC. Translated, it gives CARSLVRRYGYTF.

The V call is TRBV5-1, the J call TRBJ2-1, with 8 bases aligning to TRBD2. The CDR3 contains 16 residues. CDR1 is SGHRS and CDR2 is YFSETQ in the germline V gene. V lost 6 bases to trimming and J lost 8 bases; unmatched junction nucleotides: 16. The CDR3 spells CASTFAGGGGGDEQFF. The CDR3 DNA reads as TGCGCCAGCACCTTCGCCGGGGGGGGAGGGGGGGATGAGCAGTTCTTC.

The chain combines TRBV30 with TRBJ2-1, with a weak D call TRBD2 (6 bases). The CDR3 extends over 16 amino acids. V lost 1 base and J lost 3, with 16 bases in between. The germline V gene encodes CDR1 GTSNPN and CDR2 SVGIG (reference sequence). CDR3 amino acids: CAWSAGDSTYYNEQFF. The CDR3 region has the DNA TGTGCCTGGAGTGCGGGGGACTCGACTTACTACAATGAGCAGTTCTTC. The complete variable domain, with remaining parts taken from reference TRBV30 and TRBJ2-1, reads SQTIHQWPATLVQPVGSPLSLECTVEGTSNPNLYWYRQAAGRGLQLLFYSVGIGQISSEVPQNLSASRPQDRQFILSSKKLLLSDSGFYLCAWSAGDSTYYNEQFFGPGTRLTVL.

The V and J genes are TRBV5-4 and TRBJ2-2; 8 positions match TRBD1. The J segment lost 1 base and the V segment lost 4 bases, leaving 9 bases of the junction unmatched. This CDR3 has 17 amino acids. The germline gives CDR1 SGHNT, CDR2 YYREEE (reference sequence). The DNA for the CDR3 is TGTGCCAGCAGCCGGGGCGCAGGGGGCTTGAACACCGGGGAGCTGTTTTTT. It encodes CASSRGAGGLNTGELFF.

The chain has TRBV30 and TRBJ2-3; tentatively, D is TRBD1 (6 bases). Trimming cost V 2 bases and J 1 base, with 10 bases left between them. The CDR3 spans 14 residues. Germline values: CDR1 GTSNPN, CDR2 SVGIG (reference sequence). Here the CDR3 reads CAWSRDTRTDTQYF. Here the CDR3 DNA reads TGTGCCTGGAGTCGGGACACCCGCACAGATACGCAGTATTTT. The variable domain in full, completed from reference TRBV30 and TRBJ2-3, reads SQTIHQWPATLVQPVGSPLSLECTVEGTSNPNLYWYRQAAGRGLQLLFYSVGIGQISSEVPQNLSASRPQDRQFILSSKKLLLSDSGFYLCAWSRDTRTDTQYFGPGTRLTVL.

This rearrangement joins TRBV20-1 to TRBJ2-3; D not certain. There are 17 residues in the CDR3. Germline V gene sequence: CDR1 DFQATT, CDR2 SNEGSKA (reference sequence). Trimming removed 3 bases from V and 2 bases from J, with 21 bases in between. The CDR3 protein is CSASLPVPRQTTDTQYF. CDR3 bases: TGCAGTGCTAGTTTACCGGTTCCTCGCCAAACCACAGATACGCAGTATTTT.

Written as DNA, the CDR3 is TGTGCCAGCAGCGTAGATGGTATATTACTACGAGAGACCCAGTACTTC. Translating it yields CASSVDGILLRETQYF. This chain links TRBV9 with TRBJ2-5; D unresolved. The CDR3 loop spans 16 amino acids. From germline, CDR1 is SGDLS and CDR2 YYNGEE. V lost 0 bases, J lost 4 bases, and 16 bases lay in between.